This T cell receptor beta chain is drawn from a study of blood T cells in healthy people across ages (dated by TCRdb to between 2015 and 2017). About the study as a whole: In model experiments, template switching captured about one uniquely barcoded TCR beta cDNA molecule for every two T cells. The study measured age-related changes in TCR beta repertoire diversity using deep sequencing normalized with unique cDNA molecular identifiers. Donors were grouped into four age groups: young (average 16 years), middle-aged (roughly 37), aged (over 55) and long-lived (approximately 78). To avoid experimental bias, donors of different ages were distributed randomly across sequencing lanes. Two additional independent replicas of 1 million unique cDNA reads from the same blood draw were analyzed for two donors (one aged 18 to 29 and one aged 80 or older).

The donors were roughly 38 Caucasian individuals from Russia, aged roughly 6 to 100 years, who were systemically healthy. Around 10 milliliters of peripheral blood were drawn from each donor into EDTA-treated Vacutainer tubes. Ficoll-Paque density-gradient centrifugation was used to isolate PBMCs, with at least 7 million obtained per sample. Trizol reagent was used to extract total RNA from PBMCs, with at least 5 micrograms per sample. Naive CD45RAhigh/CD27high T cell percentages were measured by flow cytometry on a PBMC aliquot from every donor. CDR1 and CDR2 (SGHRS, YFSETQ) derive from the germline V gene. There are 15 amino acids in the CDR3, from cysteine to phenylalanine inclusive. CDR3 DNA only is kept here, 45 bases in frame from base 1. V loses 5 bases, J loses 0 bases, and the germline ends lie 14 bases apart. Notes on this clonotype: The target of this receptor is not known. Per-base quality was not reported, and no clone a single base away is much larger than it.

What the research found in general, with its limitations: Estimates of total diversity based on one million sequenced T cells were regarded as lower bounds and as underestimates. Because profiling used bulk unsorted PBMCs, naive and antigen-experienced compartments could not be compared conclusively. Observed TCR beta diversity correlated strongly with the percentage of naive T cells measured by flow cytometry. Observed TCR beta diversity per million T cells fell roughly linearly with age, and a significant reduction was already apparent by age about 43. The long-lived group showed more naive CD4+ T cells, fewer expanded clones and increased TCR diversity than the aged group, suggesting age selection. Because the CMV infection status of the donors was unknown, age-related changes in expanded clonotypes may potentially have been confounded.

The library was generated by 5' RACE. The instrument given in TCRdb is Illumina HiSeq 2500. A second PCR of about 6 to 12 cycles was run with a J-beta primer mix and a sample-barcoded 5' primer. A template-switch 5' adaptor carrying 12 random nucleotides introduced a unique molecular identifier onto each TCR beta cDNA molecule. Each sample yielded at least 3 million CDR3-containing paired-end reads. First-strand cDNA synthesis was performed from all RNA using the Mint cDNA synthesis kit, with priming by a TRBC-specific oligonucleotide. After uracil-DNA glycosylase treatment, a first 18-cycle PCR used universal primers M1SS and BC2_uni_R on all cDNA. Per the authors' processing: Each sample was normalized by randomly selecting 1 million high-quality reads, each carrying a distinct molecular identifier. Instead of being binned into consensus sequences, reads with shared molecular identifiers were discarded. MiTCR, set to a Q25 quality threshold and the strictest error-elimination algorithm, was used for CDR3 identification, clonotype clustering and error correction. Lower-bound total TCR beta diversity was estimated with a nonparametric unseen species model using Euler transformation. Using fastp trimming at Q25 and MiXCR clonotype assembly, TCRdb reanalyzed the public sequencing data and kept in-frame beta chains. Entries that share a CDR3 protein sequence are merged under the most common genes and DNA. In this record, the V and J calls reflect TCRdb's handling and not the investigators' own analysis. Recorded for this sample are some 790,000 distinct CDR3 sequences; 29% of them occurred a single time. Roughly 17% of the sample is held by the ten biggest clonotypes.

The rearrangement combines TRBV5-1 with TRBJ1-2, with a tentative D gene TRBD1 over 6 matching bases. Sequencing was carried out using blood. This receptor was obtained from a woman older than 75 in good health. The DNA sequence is TGCGCCAGCAGAACCGGGACACTCCCTAACTATGGCTACACCTTC. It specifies CASRTGTLPNYGYTF.